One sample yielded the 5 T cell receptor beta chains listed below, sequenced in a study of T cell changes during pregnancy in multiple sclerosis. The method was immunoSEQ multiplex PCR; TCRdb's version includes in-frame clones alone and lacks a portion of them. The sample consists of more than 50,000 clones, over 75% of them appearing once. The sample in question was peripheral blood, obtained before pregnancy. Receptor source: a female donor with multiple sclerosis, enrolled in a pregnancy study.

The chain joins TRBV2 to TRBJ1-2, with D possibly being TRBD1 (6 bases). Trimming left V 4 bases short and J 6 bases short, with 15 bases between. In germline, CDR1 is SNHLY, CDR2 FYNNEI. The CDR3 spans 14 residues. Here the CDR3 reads CASSVQGSLNGYTF. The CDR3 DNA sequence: TGTGCCAGCAGTGTTCAGGGGTCTTTAAATGGCTACACCTTC.

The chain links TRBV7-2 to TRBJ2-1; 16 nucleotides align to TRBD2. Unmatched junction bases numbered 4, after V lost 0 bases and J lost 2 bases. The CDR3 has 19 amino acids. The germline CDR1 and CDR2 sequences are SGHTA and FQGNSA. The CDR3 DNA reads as TGTGCCAGCAGCTTAGCGCCGGGACTAGCGGGGGGGCCCTACAATGAGCAGTTCTTC. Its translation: CASSLAPGLAGGPYNEQFF. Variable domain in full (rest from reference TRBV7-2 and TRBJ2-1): GAGVSQSPSNKVTEKGKDVELRCDPISGHTALYWYRQSLGQGLEFLIYFQGNSAPDKSGLPSDRFSAERTGGSVSTLTIQRTQQEDSAVYLCASSLAPGLAGGPYNEQFFGPGTRLTVL.

CDR3 in amino acids: CASSLGQGDTQYF. The CDR3 nucleotides are TGTGCCAGTAGTCTCGGGCAGGGGGATACGCAGTATTTT. The gene calls are TRBV19 and TRBJ2-3; D is possibly TRBD1 (6 bases). V lost 5 bases and J lost 6, with 12 bases in between. Germline lookup yields CDR1 LNHDA and CDR2 SQIVND (reference sequence). CDR3 length equals 13 residues.

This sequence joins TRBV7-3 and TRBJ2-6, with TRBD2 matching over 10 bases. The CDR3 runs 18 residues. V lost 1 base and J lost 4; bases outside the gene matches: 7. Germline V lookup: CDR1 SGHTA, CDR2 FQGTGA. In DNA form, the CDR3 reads TGTGCCAGCAGCTTAAGGTCTAGCGGGGGCAGGGGGGCCAACGTCCTGACTTTC. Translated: CASSLRSSGGRGANVLTF.

The CDR3 bases are TGTGCCAGCAGCCAAGCGGGCACCGGGGAGCTGTTTTTT. Translation gives CASSQAGTGELFF. The genes are TRBV4-2 and TRBJ2-2; no reliable D call. Trimming took 1 base from V and 4 from J, leaving 4 bases between them. The CDR3 loop spans 13 amino acids. Germline V gene data show CDR1 as LGHNA and CDR2 as YNFKEQ.